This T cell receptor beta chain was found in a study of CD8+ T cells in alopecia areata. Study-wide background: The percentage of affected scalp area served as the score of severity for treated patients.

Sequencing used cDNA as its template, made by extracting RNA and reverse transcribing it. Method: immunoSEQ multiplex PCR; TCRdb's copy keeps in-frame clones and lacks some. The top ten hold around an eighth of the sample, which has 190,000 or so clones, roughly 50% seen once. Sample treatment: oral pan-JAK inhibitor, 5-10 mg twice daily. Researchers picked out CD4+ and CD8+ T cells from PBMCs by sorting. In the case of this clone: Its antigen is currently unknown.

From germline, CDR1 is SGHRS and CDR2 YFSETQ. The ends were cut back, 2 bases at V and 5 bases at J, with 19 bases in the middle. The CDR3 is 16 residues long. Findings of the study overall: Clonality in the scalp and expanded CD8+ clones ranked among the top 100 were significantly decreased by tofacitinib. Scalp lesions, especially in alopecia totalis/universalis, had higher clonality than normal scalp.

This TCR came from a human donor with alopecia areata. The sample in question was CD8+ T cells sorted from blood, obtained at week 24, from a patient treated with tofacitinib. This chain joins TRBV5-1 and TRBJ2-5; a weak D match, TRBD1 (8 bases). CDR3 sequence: CASSFPADREGETQYF. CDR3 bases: TGCGCCAGCAGCTTTCCCGCGGACAGGGAGGGGGAGACCCAGTACTTC.